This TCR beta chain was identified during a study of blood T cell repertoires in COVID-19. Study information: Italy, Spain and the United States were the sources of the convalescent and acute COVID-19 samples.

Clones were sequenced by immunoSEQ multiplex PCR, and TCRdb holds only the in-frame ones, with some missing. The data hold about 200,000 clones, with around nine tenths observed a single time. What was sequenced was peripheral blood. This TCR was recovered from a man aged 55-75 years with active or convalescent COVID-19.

The CDR3 DNA follows: TGCAGCGTCGAACGACCGGGAAGGGTGAACACTGAAGCTTTCTTT. Protein product: CSVERPGRVNTEAFF. The chain recombines TRBV29-1 with TRBJ1-1; D uncertain. The germline V gene has CDR1 SQVTM and CDR2 ANQGSEA. Trimming cost V 6 bases and J 0 bases, with 17 bases left between them. The CDR3 is 15 residues long. Using reference TRBV29-1 and TRBJ1-1 for the parts outside the CDR3, the full variable domain is SAVISQKPSRDICQRGTSLTIQCQVDSQVTMMFWYRQQPGQSLTLIATANQGSEATYESGFVIDKFPISRPNLTFSTLTVSNMSPEDSSIYLCSVERPGRVNTEAFFGQGTRLTVV.